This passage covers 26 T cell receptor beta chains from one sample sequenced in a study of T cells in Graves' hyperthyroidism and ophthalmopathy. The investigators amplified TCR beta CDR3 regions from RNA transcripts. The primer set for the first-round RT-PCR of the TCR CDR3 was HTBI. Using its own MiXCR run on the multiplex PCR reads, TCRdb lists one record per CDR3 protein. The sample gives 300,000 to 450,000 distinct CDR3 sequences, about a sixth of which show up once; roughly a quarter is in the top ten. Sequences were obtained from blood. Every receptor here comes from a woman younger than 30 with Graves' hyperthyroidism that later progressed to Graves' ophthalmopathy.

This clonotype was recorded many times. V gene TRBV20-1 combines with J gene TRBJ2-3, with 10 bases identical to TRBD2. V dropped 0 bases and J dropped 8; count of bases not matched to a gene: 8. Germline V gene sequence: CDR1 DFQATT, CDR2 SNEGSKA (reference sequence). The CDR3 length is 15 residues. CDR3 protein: CSARDQLLAGGTQYF. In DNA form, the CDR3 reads TGCAGTGCTAGAGATCAATTATTAGCGGGAGGTACGCAGTATTTT.

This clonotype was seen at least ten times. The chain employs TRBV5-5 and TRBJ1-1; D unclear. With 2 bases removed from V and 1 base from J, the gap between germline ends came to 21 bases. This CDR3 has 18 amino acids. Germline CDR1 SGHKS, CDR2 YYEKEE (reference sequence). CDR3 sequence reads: CASSLGGPSRTQNTEAFF. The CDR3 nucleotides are TGTGCCAGCAGCTTAGGAGGGCCATCTCGAACGCAGAACACTGAAGCTTTCTTT. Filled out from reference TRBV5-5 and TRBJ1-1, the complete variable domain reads DAGVTQSPTHLIKTRGQQVTLRCSPISGHKSVSWYQQVLGQGPQFIFQYYEKEERGRGNFPDRFSARQFPNYSSELNVNALLLGDSALYLCASSLGGPSRTQNTEAFFGQGTRLTVV.

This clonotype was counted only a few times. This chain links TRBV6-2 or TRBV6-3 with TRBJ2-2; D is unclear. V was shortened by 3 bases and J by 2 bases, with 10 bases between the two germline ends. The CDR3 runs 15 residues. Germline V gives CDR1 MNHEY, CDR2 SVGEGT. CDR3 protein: CASSYFGVNTGELFF. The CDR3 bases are TGTGCCAGCAGTTATTTTGGGGTCAACACCGGGGAGCTGTTTTTT.

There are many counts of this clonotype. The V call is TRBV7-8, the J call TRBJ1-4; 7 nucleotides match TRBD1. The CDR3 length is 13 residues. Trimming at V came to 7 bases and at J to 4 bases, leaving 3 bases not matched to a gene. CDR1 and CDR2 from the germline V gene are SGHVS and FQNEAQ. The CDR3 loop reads CASTDRDNEKLFF. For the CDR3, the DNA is TGTGCCAGCACCGACAGGGATAATGAAAAACTGTTTTTT. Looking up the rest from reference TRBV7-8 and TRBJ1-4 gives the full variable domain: GAGVSQSPRYKVAKRGQDVALRCDPISGHVSLFWYQQALGQGPEFLTYFQNEAQLDKSGLPSDRFFAERPEGSVSTLKIQRTQQEDSAVYLCASTDRDNEKLFFGSGTQLSVL.

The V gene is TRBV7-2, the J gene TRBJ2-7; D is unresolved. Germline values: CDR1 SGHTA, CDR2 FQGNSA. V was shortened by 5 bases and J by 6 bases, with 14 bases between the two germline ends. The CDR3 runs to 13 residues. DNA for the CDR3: TGTGCCAGCAGCCAAGAGTTTAGTGCCGAGCAGTACTTC. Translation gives CASSQEFSAEQYF.

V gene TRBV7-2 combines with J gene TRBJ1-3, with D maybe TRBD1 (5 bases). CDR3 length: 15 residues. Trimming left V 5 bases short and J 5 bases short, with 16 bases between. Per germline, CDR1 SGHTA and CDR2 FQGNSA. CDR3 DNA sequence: TGTGCCAGCAGCCTTTGGGACGAAGAACGAAACACCATATATTTT. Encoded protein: CASSLWDEERNTIYF.

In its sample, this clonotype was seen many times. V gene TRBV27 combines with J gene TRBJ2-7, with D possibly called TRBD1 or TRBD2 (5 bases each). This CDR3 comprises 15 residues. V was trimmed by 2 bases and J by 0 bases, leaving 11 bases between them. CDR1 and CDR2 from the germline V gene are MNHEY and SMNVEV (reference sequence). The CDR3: CASSLRDESSYEQYF. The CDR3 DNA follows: TGTGCCAGCAGTTTACGGGACGAAAGCTCCTACGAGCAGTACTTC.

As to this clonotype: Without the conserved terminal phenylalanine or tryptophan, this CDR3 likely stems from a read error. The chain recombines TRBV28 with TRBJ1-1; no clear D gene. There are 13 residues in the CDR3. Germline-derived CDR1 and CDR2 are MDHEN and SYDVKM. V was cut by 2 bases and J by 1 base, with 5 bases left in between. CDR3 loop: CASSLGQNTEAFS. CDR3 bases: TGTGCCAGCAGTTTAGGGCAGAACACTGAAGCTTTCTCT.

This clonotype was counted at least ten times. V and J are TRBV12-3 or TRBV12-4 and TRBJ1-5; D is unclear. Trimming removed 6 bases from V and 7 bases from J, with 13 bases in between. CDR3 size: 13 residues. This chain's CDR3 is CASRDRDTQPQHF. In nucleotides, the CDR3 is TGTGCCAGCAGGGACCGAGATACGCAGCCCCAGCATTTT.

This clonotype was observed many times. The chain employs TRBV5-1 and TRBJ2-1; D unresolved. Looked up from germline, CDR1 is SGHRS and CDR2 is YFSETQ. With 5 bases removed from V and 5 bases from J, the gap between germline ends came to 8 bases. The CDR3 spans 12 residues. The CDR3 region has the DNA TGCGCCAGCAGATCTGGGAACAATGAGCAGTTCTTC. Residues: CASRSGNNEQFF.

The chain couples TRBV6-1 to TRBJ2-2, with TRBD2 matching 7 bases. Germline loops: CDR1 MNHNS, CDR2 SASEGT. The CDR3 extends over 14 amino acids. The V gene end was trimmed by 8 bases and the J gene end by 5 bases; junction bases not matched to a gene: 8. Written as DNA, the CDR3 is TGTGCCAGCCAACAAGCGGGAAGGACCGGGGAGCTGTTTTTT. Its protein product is CASQQAGRTGELFF.

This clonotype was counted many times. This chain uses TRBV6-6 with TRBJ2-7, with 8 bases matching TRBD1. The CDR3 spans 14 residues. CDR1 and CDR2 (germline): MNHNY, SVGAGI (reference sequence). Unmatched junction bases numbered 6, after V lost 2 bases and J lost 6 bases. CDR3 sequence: CASSYGQGQTEQYF. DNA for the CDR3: TGTGCCAGCAGTTACGGACAGGGCCAGACCGAGCAGTACTTC.

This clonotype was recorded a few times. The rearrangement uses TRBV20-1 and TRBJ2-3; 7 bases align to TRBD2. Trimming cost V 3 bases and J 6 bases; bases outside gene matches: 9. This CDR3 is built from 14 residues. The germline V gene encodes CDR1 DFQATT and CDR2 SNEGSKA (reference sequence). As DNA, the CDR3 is TGCAGTGCTAGCCCGCGGGAGTGGATGGATACGCAGTATTTT. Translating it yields CSASPREWMDTQYF.

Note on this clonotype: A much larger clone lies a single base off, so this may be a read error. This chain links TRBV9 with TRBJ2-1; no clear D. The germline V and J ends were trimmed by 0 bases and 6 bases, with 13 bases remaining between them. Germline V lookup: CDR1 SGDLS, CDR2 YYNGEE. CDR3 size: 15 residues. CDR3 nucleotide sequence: TGTGCCAGCAGCGTAGACGGTCAACGGGCCAATGAGCAGTTCTTC. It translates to CASSVDGQRANEQFF.

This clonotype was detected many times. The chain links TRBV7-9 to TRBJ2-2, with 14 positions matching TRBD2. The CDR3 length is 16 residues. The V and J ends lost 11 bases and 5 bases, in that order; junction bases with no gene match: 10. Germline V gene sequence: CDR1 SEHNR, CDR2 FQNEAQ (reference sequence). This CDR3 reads CAGQGLAGVETGELFF. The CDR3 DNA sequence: TGTGCCGGACAGGGACTAGCGGGAGTGGAGACCGGGGAGCTGTTTTTT.

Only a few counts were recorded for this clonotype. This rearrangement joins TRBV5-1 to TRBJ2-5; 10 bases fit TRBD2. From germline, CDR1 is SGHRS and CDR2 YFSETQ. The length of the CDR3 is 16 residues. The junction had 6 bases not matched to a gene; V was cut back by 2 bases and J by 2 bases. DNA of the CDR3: TGCGCCAGCAGCTTTACTAGCGGGATCGGACAAGAGACCCAGTACTTC. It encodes CASSFTSGIGQETQYF.

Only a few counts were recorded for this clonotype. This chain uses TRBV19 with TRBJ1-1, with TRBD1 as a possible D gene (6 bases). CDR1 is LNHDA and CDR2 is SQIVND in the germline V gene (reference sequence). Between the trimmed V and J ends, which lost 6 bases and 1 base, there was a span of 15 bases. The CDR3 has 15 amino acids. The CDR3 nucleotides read TGTGCCAGTAGGTTACAGGGAGTAGGGAACACTGAAGCTTTCTTT. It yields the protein CASRLQGVGNTEAFF.

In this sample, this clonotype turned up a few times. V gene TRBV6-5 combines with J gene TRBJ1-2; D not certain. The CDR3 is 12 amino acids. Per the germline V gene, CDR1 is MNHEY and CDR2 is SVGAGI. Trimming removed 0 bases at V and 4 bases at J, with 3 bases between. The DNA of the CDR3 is TGTGCCAGCAGTTACTCTGGCTATGGCTACACCTTC. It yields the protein CASSYSGYGYTF.

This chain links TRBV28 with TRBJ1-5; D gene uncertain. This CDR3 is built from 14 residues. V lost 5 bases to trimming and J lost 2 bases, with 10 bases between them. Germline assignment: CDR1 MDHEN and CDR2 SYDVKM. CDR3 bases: TGTGCCAGCAGTCTTCGGACGGGCAATCAGCCCCAGCATTTT. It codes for CASSLRTGNQPQHF.

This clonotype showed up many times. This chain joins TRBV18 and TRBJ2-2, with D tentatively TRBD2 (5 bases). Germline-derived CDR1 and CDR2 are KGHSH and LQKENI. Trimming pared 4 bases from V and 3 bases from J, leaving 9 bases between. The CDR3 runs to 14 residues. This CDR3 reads CASSLAGDTGELFF. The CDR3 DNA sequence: TGTGCCAGCTCACTGGCGGGCGACACCGGGGAGCTGTTTTTT.

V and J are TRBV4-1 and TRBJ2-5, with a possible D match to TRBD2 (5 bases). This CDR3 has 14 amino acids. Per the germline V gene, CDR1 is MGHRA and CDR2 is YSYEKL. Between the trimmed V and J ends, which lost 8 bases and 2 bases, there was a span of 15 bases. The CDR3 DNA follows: TGCGCCAGCGCTCCCCAAAGCGGACAAGAGACCCAGTACTTC. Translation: CASAPQSGQETQYF.

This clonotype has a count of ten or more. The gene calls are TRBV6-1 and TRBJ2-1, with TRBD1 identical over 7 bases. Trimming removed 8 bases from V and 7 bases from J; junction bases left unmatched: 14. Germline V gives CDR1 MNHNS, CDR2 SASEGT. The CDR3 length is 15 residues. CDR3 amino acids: CASLRGRTGQNEQFF. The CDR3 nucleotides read TGTGCCAGCCTTAGGGGGCGTACGGGCCAGAATGAGCAGTTCTTC.

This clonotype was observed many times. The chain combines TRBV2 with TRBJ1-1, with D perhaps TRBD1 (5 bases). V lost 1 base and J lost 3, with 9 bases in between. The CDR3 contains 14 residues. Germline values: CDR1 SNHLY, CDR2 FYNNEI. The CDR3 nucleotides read TGTGCCAGCAGTGAAGGGGACGGGTACACTGAAGCTTTCTTT. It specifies CASSEGDGYTEAFF.

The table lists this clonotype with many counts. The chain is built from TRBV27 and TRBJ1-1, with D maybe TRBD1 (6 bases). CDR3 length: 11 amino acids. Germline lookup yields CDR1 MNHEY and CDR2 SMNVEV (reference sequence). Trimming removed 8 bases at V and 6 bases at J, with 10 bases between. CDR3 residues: CASASGAEAFF. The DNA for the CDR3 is TGTGCCAGCGCCTCAGGGGCTGAAGCTTTCTTT.

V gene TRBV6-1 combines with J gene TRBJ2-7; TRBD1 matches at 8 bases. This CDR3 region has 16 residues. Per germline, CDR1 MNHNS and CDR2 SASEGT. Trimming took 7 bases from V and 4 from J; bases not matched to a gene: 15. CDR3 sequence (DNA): TGTGCCAGCACCTCAAACTTCGGACAGGGAACGTACGAGCAGTACTTC. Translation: CASTSNFGQGTYEQYF.

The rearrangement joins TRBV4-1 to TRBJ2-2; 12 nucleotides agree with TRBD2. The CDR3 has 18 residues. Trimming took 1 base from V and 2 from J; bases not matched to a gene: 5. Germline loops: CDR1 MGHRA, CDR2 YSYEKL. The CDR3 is CASSQGLAGVVNTGELFF. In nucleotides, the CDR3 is TGCGCCAGCAGCCAAGGACTAGCGGGAGTCGTTAACACCGGGGAGCTGTTTTTT.